This paragraph covers one T cell receptor (beta chain) sequence. Its antigen is unknown. In TCRdb, the 5' RACE reads were re-called with MiXCR into one record per CDR3 protein. Here the sample spans about 66,000 distinct CDR3 sequences, 6.2% being singletons. The data were taken from a study of CD8 T cells in ankylosing spondylitis. Overall study findings and caveats: Disease-linked clones were found to be CD8+ and relatively rare in peripheral blood. Earlier studies detected some motif variants in reactive arthritis synovial fluid and blood. Disease-associated clones were reportedly significantly overrepresented in matched ankylosing spondylitis synovial fluid.

This receptor was taken from a male donor with ankylosing spondylitis. The sequenced sample was synovial fluid, either unsorted or a sorted T cell fraction (not recorded which).

In DNA, the CDR3 is TGCGCCAGCAGCTTGGTTGCTCCGCGCAATGAGCAGTTCTTC. The encoded protein is CASSLVAPRNEQFF. This sequence joins TRBV5-1 and TRBJ2-1; D gene uncertain. There are 14 residues in the CDR3. Germline loops: CDR1 SGHRS, CDR2 YFSETQ. V lost 0 bases, J lost 6 bases, and 10 bases lay in between.